These T cell receptor beta chains were read from a single sample in a study of blood T cell repertoires in COVID-19. Produced via immunoSEQ multiplex PCR; TCRdb's table is partial and in-frame only. The data show more than 100,000 clones, 71% seen once. The sample taken for sequencing was peripheral blood. Source of these receptors: a human donor with acute or convalescent COVID-19. The donor label of this sample is uncertain. Each CDR3 is given with its conserved first and last residue. A D gene is named only where the DNA matches it firmly. Not every row has a clone size; where given, it reads once, few, many or a size class.

abundance,j_gene,v_gene,d_gene,len,CDR3aa,CDR3nt
NA,TRBJ2-3,TRBV2,TRBD1,12,CASRDRGDTQYF,TGTGCCAGCAGGGACAGGGGGGACACGCAGTATTTT
NA,TRBJ2-2,TRBV5-1,NA,18,CASSFLSSGTQNTGELFF,TGCGCCAGCAGCTTTTTGTCTTCCGGGACACAAAACACCGGGGAGCTGTTTTTT
NA,TRBJ2-3,TRBV5-1,NA,13,CASSLAGTDTQYF,TGCGCCAGCAGCTTGGCAGGGACAGATACGCAGTATTTT
NA,TRBJ1-2,TRBV19,NA,13,CASSIHPRDYYTF,TGTGCCAGTAGTATACACCCCAGGGATTACTACACCTTC
NA,TRBJ1-1,TRBV2,NA,16,CASTTILGQLNTEAFF,TGTGCCAGCACCACAATTCTAGGTCAATTGAACACTGAAGCTTTCTTT
NA,TRBJ1-2,TRBV10-3,TRBD1,14,CAISGTGGFDGYTF,TGTGCCATCAGTGGGACAGGGGGCTTCGATGGCTACACCTTC
NA,TRBJ1-2,TRBV12-3/TRBV12-4,NA,13,CASSPRGTGGYTF,TGTGCCAGCAGCCCACGGGGGACGGGGGGCTACACCTTC
NA,TRBJ2-2,TRBV6-5,TRBD1,16,CASSYQGQQNTGELFF,TGTGCCAGCAGTTACCAGGGACAGCAGAACACCGGGGAGCTGTTTTTT
NA,TRBJ2-5,TRBV7-9,TRBD2,14,CASGRLAGGETQYF,TGTGCCAGCGGAAGACTAGCGGGGGGGGAGACCCAGTACTTC
NA,TRBJ2-5,TRBV7-6,NA,13,CASSFGQTGTQYF,TGTGCCAGCAGCTTCGGCCAAACGGGGACCCAGTACTTC
few,TRBJ2-2,TRBV5-1,TRBD2,15,CASSPSGTTYGELFF,TGCGCCAGCAGCCCATCCGGGACTACCTACGGGGAGCTGTTTTTT
NA,TRBJ1-2,TRBV5-6,TRBD1,15,CASSWGTGGKNGYTF,TGTGCCAGCAGCTGGGGTACAGGGGGCAAGAATGGCTACACCTTC
NA,TRBJ2-7,TRBV7-8,NA,14,CASSPDYNPYEQYF,TGTGCCAGCAGCCCAGATTATAATCCCTACGAGCAGTACTTC
NA,TRBJ1-1,TRBV7-3,NA,13,CASSLSWNTEAFF,TGTGCCAGCAGCTTATCGTGGAACACTGAAGCTTTCTTT
NA,TRBJ2-5,TRBV18,NA,14,CASSPPSNQETQYF,TGTGCCAGCTCCCCACCGAGTAACCAAGAGACCCAGTACTTC
NA,TRBJ1-1,TRBV7-2,NA,14,CASSLGGGLTEAFF,TGTGCCAGCAGCTTAGGGGGGGGCCTCACTGAAGCTTTCTTT
NA,TRBJ2-3,TRBV10-2,TRBD2,14,CASSSSGGGDTQYF,TGCGCCAGCAGCAGTAGCGGGGGGGGAGATACGCAGTATTTT
NA,TRBJ1-2,TRBV13,NA,16,CASSLDLADKVYGYTF,TGTGCCAGCAGCTTAGACCTAGCGGACAAGGTCTATGGCTACACCTTC
once,TRBJ1-2,TRBV12-3/TRBV12-4,NA,13,CASSLVRGYGYTF,TGTGCCAGCAGTTTGGTACGCGGCTATGGCTACACCTTC
NA,TRBJ2-5,TRBV18,NA,20,CASSDSVSEIGVRLQETQYF,TGTGCCAGCTCAGACTCTGTCTCTGAAATCGGGGTTCGTCTCCAAGAGACCCAGTACTTC
few,TRBJ1-5,TRBV2,NA,14,CASSTHGGDRPQHF,TGTGCCAGCAGCACCCACGGAGGGGATCGGCCCCAGCATTTT
NA,TRBJ1-1,TRBV30,NA,12,CAWRLLNTEAFF,TGTGCCTGGAGACTTCTGAACACTGAAGCTTTCTTT
NA,TRBJ2-6,TRBV7-9,NA,16,CASSLQGDAGANVLTF,TGTGCCAGCAGCCTACAGGGAGATGCTGGGGCCAACGTCCTGACTTTC
NA,TRBJ1-3,TRBV28,NA,14,CASSRQGSGNTIYF,TGTGCCAGCAGTAGGCAGGGGTCTGGAAACACCATATATTTT
NA,TRBJ1-1,TRBV7-9,NA,12,CASSPHYTEAFF,TGTGCCAGCAGCCCCCATTACACTGAAGCTTTCTTT
NA,TRBJ1-2,TRBV19,NA,15,CASSIDWADGYGYTF,TGTGCCAGTAGTATAGATTGGGCAGATGGCTATGGCTACACCTTC
NA,TRBJ2-1,TRBV9,NA,15,CASSVVGSTYNEQFF,TGTGCCAGCAGCGTAGTTGGGAGCACATACAATGAGCAGTTCTTC
NA,TRBJ1-2,TRBV7-8,TRBD1,14,CASSWDRSLYGYTF,TGTGCCAGCAGTTGGGACAGGAGCCTCTATGGCTACACCTTC
once,TRBJ2-5,TRBV24-1,TRBD1,16,CATSDTGTGGRETQYF,TGTGCCACCAGTGACACCGGGACAGGGGGCAGAGAGACCCAGTACTTC